The rows below give T cell receptor beta chains drawn from one sample of a study of Ad26.COV2.S vaccination and SARS-CoV-2 variants. Clones were read by immunoSEQ multiplex PCR, and TCRdb kept only the in-frame ones, dropping some. Among around 420,000 clones listed, over 75% were seen once. Sequences were derived from peripheral blood, sampled in a trial of Ad26.COV2.S vaccine versus placebo. The receptor set was obtained from a person between 18 and 65 years old who received the Ad26.COV2.S COVID-19 vaccine or a placebo. The CDR3 runs from the conserved cysteine through the conserved F or W. D genes are given only for firm matches. Clone size, where shown, is once, few, many, or a class for clones that have expanded.

D: .; J: TRBJ2-7; size: .; V: TRBV28; CDR3: CASSTNDMFPEQYF; DNA: TGTGCCAGCAGTACCAACGACATGTTTCCCGAGCAGTACTTC
D: .; J: TRBJ2-2; size: .; V: TRBV29-1; CDR3: CSVVGGGGELFF; DNA: TGCAGCGTTGTGGGAGGAGGCGGGGAGCTGTTTTTT
D: .; J: TRBJ1-5; size: .; V: TRBV5-1; CDR3: CASSLGPDQPQHF; DNA: TGCGCCAGCAGCTTGGGACCGGATCAGCCCCAGCATTTT
D: .; J: TRBJ1-1; size: .; V: TRBV9; CDR3: CASSVQGLSTEAFF; DNA: TGTGCCAGCAGCGTACAGGGTTTGAGCACTGAAGCTTTCTTT
D: TRBD1; J: TRBJ2-7; size: .; V: TRBV18; CDR3: CASSPPSGQGYEQYF; DNA: TGTGCCAGCTCACCACCCTCGGGACAGGGCTACGAGCAGTACTTC
D: .; J: TRBJ2-7; size: once; V: TRBV12-3/TRBV12-4; CDR3: CASSHDSTYEQYF; DNA: TGTGCCAGCAGCCATGACAGCACCTACGAGCAGTACTTC
D: .; J: TRBJ1-5; size: .; V: TRBV9; CDR3: CASSEQGYGNQPQHF; DNA: TGTGCCAGCAGCGAGCAGGGGTACGGCAATCAGCCCCAGCATTTT
D: TRBD1; J: TRBJ1-1; size: .; V: TRBV6-5; CDR3: CASSVINRGNTEAFF; DNA: TGTGCCAGCAGCGTCATTAACAGGGGGAACACTGAAGCTTTCTTT
D: .; J: TRBJ2-7; size: .; V: TRBV7-2; CDR3: CASSLVVLRGAPLEQYF; DNA: TGTGCCAGCAGCTTAGTAGTTCTTCGGGGGGCCCCCCTCGAGCAGTACTTC
D: TRBD1; J: TRBJ1-6; size: .; V: TRBV28; CDR3: CASRVDRGNSPLHF; DNA: TGTGCCAGCAGGGTCGACAGGGGTAATTCACCCCTCCACTTT
D: .; J: TRBJ1-2; size: once; V: TRBV28; CDR3: CASRPHRTIYGYTF; DNA: TGTGCCAGCAGGCCCCACAGGACAATATATGGCTACACCTTC
D: TRBD2; J: TRBJ2-3; size: .; V: TRBV7-2; CDR3: CASSPSTSGGGTDTQYF; DNA: TGTGCCAGCAGCCCCTCGACTAGCGGGGGGGGTACAGATACGCAGTATTTT
D: TRBD1; J: TRBJ2-7; size: .; V: TRBV10-2; CDR3: CASSSPGTGATYEQYF; DNA: TGCGCCAGCAGTTCCCCCGGGACAGGGGCGACCTACGAGCAGTACTTC
D: .; J: TRBJ1-1; size: .; V: TRBV4-3; CDR3: CASSQGRGYDTEAFF; DNA: TGCGCCAGCAGCCAAGGGAGGGGGTATGACACTGAAGCTTTCTTT
D: .; J: TRBJ1-2; size: .; V: TRBV3-1/TRBV3-2; CDR3: CASSPRNSNYGYTF; DNA: TGTGCCAGCAGCCCGCGGAACAGCAACTATGGCTACACCTTC
D: .; J: TRBJ2-3; size: .; V: TRBV2; CDR3: CASDRGLLADTQYF; DNA: TGTGCCAGCGACCGGGGGCTTCTGGCAGATACGCAGTATTTT
D: .; J: TRBJ2-3; size: .; V: TRBV6-5; CDR3: CASSYRGTDTQYF; DNA: TGTGCCAGCAGTTACCGCGGCACAGATACGCAGTATTTT
D: .; J: TRBJ1-1; size: .; V: TRBV5-1; CDR3: CASSGGGAMNTEAFF; DNA: TGCGCCAGCAGCGGTGGGGGTGCGATGAACACTGAAGCTTTCTTT
D: TRBD1; J: TRBJ2-7; size: .; V: TRBV29-1; CDR3: CSVGQADYEQYF; DNA: TGCAGCGTGGGACAGGCCGACTACGAGCAGTACTTC
D: .; J: TRBJ2-2; size: .; V: TRBV5-4; CDR3: CASSSKTGNTGELFF; DNA: TGTGCCAGCAGTTCAAAGACAGGGAACACCGGGGAGCTGTTTTTT
D: .; J: TRBJ1-1; size: .; V: TRBV29-1; CDR3: CSAPAPGNTEAFF; DNA: TGCAGCGCCCCGGCCCCCGGGAACACTGAAGCTTTCTTT
D: .; J: TRBJ1-3; size: .; V: TRBV2; CDR3: CASSAQISGNTIYF; DNA: TGTGCCAGCAGTGCCCAGATCTCTGGAAACACCATATATTTT
D: .; J: TRBJ1-1; size: .; V: TRBV28; CDR3: CASSPAGDTEAFF; DNA: TGTGCCAGCAGTCCGGCGGGGGACACTGAAGCTTTCTTT
D: TRBD2; J: TRBJ2-2; size: .; V: TRBV3-1/TRBV3-2; CDR3: CASNRLAGGGELFF; DNA: TGTGCCAGCAACCGACTAGCGGGGGGCGGGGAGCTGTTTTTT
D: .; J: TRBJ1-2; size: .; V: TRBV27; CDR3: CASSLSGSGYTF; DNA: TGTGCCAGCAGTTTATCTGGGTCGGGCTACACCTTC
D: .; J: TRBJ2-5; size: .; V: TRBV4-1; CDR3: CASSQFIHKRDEGQYF; DNA: TGCGCCAGCAGCCAATTTATCCATAAGAGGGACGAGGGCCAGTACTTC
D: .; J: TRBJ1-1; size: .; V: TRBV7-9; CDR3: CASSLAIGVNTEAFF; DNA: TGTGCCAGCAGCTTAGCGATAGGTGTCAACACTGAAGCTTTCTTT
D: .; J: TRBJ1-3; size: .; V: TRBV9; CDR3: CARPCVRNTIYF; DNA: TGTGCCAGACCTTGCGTTAGAAACACCATATATTTT
D: .; J: TRBJ1-3; size: .; V: TRBV13; CDR3: CASSLLGLGNTIYF; DNA: TGTGCCAGCAGCCTCTTGGGGCTAGGAAACACCATATATTTT
D: .; J: TRBJ1-2; size: .; V: TRBV9; CDR3: CASSDNRNYGYTF; DNA: TGTGCCAGCAGCGACAACAGGAACTATGGCTACACCTTC
D: .; J: TRBJ1-3; size: .; V: TRBV7-9; CDR3: CASSLDGRRSGNTIYF; DNA: TGTGCCAGCAGCCTCGACGGACGGCGCTCTGGAAACACCATATATTTT
D: .; J: TRBJ2-2; size: .; V: TRBV9; CDR3: CASSPDTHLYGELFF; DNA: TGTGCCAGCAGCCCCGACACCCATCTATACGGGGAGCTGTTTTTT
D: .; J: TRBJ2-3; size: .; V: TRBV19; CDR3: CASSFRKTYTDTQYF; DNA: TGTGCCAGTAGTTTCAGAAAAACCTACACAGATACGCAGTATTTT
D: .; J: TRBJ1-6; size: once; V: TRBV19; CDR3: CASSEVALSPLHF; DNA: TGTGCCAGTAGTGAGGTAGCATTGTCACCCCTCCACTTT
D: .; J: TRBJ2-5; size: once; V: TRBV6-1; CDR3: CASSERMETQYF; DNA: TGTGCCAGCAGTGAAAGGATGGAGACCCAGTACTTC
D: .; J: TRBJ1-1; size: .; V: TRBV11-2; CDR3: CASSDGGVNTEAFF; DNA: TGTGCCAGCAGCGATGGAGGAGTGAACACTGAAGCTTTCTTT
D: .; J: TRBJ2-3; size: .; V: TRBV9; CDR3: CASSGSGTTDTQYF; DNA: TGTGCCAGCAGCGGGTCCGGGACTACAGATACGCAGTATTTT
D: .; J: TRBJ2-3; size: .; V: TRBV18; CDR3: CASSPSLDTQYF; DNA: TGTGCCAGCTCTCCCAGCCTGGATACGCAGTATTTT
D: TRBD1; J: TRBJ1-6; size: .; V: TRBV2; CDR3: CASRASGTGNSPLHF; DNA: TGTGCCAGCAGAGCGTCCGGGACAGGGAATTCACCCCTCCACTTT
D: TRBD1; J: TRBJ2-7; size: .; V: TRBV4-3; CDR3: CASSQGVTGAFYEQYF; DNA: TGCGCCAGCAGCCAAGGGGTGACAGGGGCTTTCTACGAGCAGTACTTC
D: TRBD1; J: TRBJ1-5; size: .; V: TRBV6-5; CDR3: CASSRTGRPNQPQHF; DNA: TGTGCCAGCAGTAGGACAGGGAGGCCCAATCAGCCCCAGCATTTT
D: .; J: TRBJ2-2; size: .; V: TRBV7-9; CDR3: CASSPRRADSGELFF; DNA: TGTGCCAGCTCCCCCCGCAGGGCGGATAGCGGGGAGCTGTTTTTT
D: .; J: TRBJ1-4; size: .; V: TRBV6-5; CDR3: CASNPMGEKLFF; DNA: TGTGCCAGCAACCCAATGGGTGAAAAACTGTTTTTT
D: TRBD2; J: TRBJ2-3; size: once; V: TRBV7-3; CDR3: CASSSPRGGTDTQYF; DNA: TGTGCCAGCAGCTCACCGCGGGGGGGCACAGATACGCAGTATTTT
D: .; J: TRBJ2-7; size: .; V: TRBV6-1; CDR3: CASSEVGGGEQYF; DNA: TGTGCCAGCAGTGAAGTCGGGGGAGGCGAGCAGTACTTC
D: .; J: TRBJ1-2; size: .; V: TRBV15; CDR3: CATSRDSGDGYTF; DNA: TGTGCCACCAGCAGAGATTCAGGGGATGGCTACACCTTC
D: .; J: TRBJ1-5; size: .; V: TRBV19; CDR3: CASSSGNQPQHF; DNA: TGTGCCAGTAGTTCAGGAAATCAGCCCCAGCATTTT
D: TRBD1; J: TRBJ2-3; size: once; V: TRBV9; CDR3: CASSVGTGGTDTQYF; DNA: TGTGCCAGCAGCGTAGGGACAGGTGGGACAGATACGCAGTATTTT
D: .; J: TRBJ2-5; size: .; V: TRBV7-2; CDR3: CASSLAGGANFPETQYF; DNA: TGTGCCAGCAGCTTAGCGGGGGGGGCTAATTTTCCGGAGACCCAGTACTTC
D: TRBD1; J: TRBJ2-1; size: .; V: TRBV4-1; CDR3: CASSRRQGGDEQFF; DNA: TGCGCCAGCAGCCGCCGACAGGGCGGAGATGAGCAGTTCTTC
D: .; J: TRBJ1-4; size: many; V: TRBV5-1; CDR3: CASSFVTGTTRGYEKLFF; DNA: TGCGCCAGCAGCTTCGTCACGGGGACTACAAGGGGGTATGAAAAACTGTTTTTT
D: .; J: TRBJ2-1; size: .; V: TRBV4-1; CDR3: CASSPVTGRLWNEQFF; DNA: TGCGCCAGCAGCCCCGTTACGGGGCGACTTTGGAATGAGCAGTTCTTC
D: .; J: TRBJ1-2; size: few; V: TRBV7-9; CDR3: CASSLVSGNYGYTF; DNA: TGTGCCAGCAGCTTAGTGTCCGGGAACTATGGCTACACCTTC